This entry concerns a single T cell receptor beta chain. This entry comes from a study of long-term antiretroviral therapy in people with HIV. V lost 8 bases, J lost 14 bases, and 16 bases lay in between. The CDR3 sequence is 12 residues long. Per the germline V gene, CDR1 is MNHEY and CDR2 is SVGAGI. Version v3.0 of the immunoSEQ assay ran at survey level. Data came from immunoSEQ multiplex PCR; TCRdb stores just in-frame clones and leaves some out. The sample has about 20,000 clones; roughly nine tenths are singletons. The TCR comes from a woman aged 25 to 45 with HIV. The gene calls are TRBV6-5 and TRBJ1-6; D is perhaps TRBD1 (6 bases). Sample: unsorted PBMCs, taken 4.4 years before starting antiretroviral therapy. DNA for the CDR3: TGTGCCAGCGGTTGGACAGTCAAGACCCTCCACTTT. Protein sequence: CASGWTVKTLHF.